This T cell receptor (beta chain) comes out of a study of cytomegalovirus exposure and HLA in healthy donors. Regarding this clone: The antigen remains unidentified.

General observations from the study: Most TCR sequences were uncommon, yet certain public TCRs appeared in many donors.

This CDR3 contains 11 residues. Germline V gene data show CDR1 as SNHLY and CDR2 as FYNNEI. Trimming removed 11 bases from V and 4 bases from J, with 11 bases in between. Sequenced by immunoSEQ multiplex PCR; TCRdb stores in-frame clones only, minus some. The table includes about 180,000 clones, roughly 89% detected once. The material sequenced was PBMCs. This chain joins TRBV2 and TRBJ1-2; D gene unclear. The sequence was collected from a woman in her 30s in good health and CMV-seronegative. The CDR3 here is CAGSTIYGYTF. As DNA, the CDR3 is TGTGCCGGTTCGACTATCTATGGCTACACCTTC.